The 31 T cell receptor beta chains reported below all come from one sample, sequenced in a study of regulatory T cells in long-lasting Graves disease. Library construction for TCR beta used iRepertoire HTBI primers and Arm-PCR of CDR3 regions. TCRdb ran MiXCR on the multiplex PCR reads and lists one entry per CDR3 protein. This table holds a few hundred thousand distinct CDR3 sequences, roughly 10% found once. The time point here: newly diagnosed GD, antithyroid drugs for less than 3 months. Researchers made the TCR library from RNA that was extracted from PBMCs. Another study also made use of these data, one on T cells in Graves' hyperthyroidism and ophthalmopathy.

The material was peripheral blood mononuclear cells (PBMCs), obtained at new diagnosis, from a patient treated with antithyroid drugs. These TCRs come from a woman younger than 30 with Graves disease.

The rearrangement uses TRBV24-1 and TRBJ2-1, with 8 bases lining up with TRBD1. CDR1 is KGHDR, CDR2 SFDVKD, per germline. The CDR3 is 17 amino acids. Trimming took 3 bases from V and 7 from J; bases not matched to a gene: 13. CDR3 in DNA: TGTGCCACCAGTGATCCCCGGACAGGGACTGCAACGAATGAGCAGTTCTTC. Translated: CATSDPRTGTATNEQFF.

In this sample, this clonotype turned up many times. The chain employs TRBV24-1 and TRBJ2-5; TRBD2 aligns across 9 bases. Trimming removed 3 bases from V and 5 bases from J; junction bases left unmatched: 6. The CDR3 extends over 15 amino acids. The germline CDR1 and CDR2 sequences are KGHDR and SFDVKD. CDR3 residues: CATSDTASGVETQYF. The CDR3 DNA sequence: TGTGCCACCAGTGATACCGCTAGCGGGGTCGAGACCCAGTACTTC.

This clonotype was seen repeatedly, ten times or more. The chain combines TRBV6-1 with TRBJ2-1; D possibly corresponds to TRBD1 (5 bases). The CDR3 consists of 16 residues. Trimming took off 6 bases at V and 7 bases at J, with 22 bases between the two ends. The germline V gene has CDR1 MNHNS and CDR2 SASEGT. In nucleotides, the CDR3 is TGTGCCAGCAGCCCTCCCAGCGCCCTAAAGGGGAATGAGCAGTTCTTC. It specifies CASSPPSALKGNEQFF.

This clonotype appeared many times. The V gene is TRBV12-3 or TRBV12-4, the J gene TRBJ2-3, with D tentatively TRBD1 (6 bases). Trimming took 5 bases from V and 2 from J, leaving 14 bases between them. This CDR3 contains 15 residues. Written as DNA, the CDR3 is TGTGCCAGCAGTCCACTACAGGGTCCCACAGATACGCAGTATTTT. Amino acid sequence: CASSPLQGPTDTQYF.

There are many counts of this clonotype. This sequence joins TRBV28 and TRBJ1-2; D gene ambiguous. Germline V lookup: CDR1 MDHEN, CDR2 SYDVKM. The ends were cut back, 8 bases at V and 8 bases at J, with 12 bases in the middle. CDR3 length: 11 residues. In nucleotides, the CDR3 is TGTGCCAGCGGCCGAGTATCGGGCTACACCTTC. Residues: CASGRVSGYTF.

This clonotype was recorded many times. The chain couples TRBV12-3 or TRBV12-4 to TRBJ1-2, with D unresolved. The CDR3 runs 13 residues. Trimming took off 3 bases at V and 0 bases at J, with 5 bases between the two ends. The CDR3 DNA is TGTGCCAGCAGTTTTTCTGCTAACTATGGCTACACCTTC. Its translation is CASSFSANYGYTF.

This clonotype has a handful of counts. CDR3: CSARLGQPNSPLHF. CDR3 bases: TGCAGTGCTAGACTGGGACAGCCAAATTCACCCCTCCACTTT. V gene TRBV20-1 combines with J gene TRBJ1-6; 7 positions agree with TRBD1. The V segment lost 2 bases and the J segment 7 bases; nucleotides outside the gene matches: 5. CDR3 length: 14 residues. Germline V gives CDR1 DFQATT, CDR2 SNEGSKA (reference sequence).

This clonotype was seen at least ten times. The J gene is TRBJ2-1, the V gene TRBV20-1, with 7 bases fitting TRBD2. The J call may be incorrect, as the DNA end agrees better with TRBJ2-5. Germline CDR1 reads DFQATT; CDR2 reads SNEGSKA (reference sequence). The CDR3 consists of 16 residues. CDR3 coding DNA: TGCAGTGCTAGAGATGAACTCGGGCGGGAGTTAGAGACCCAGTACTTC. This encodes CSARDELGRELETQYF.

This clonotype occurred a few times. V and J are TRBV7-9 and TRBJ2-1; maybe TRBD2 (7 bases). In germline, CDR1 is SEHNR, CDR2 FQNEAQ (reference sequence). This CDR3 is built from 20 residues. V was cut by 8 bases and J by 2 bases, with 31 bases left in between. CDR3 sequence reads: CASRGGGWRDNARTYNEQFF. DNA for the CDR3: TGTGCCAGCCGCGGCGGGGGTTGGCGGGACAATGCCCGAACCTACAATGAGCAGTTCTTC.

The rearrangement joins TRBV3-1 to TRBJ2-2; D is unresolved. Germline V gene data show CDR1 as LGHDT and CDR2 as YNNKEL (reference sequence). V shed 0 bases and J shed 2 bases, with 7 bases lying between them. This CDR3 has 15 residues. The DNA for the CDR3 is TGTGCCAGCAGCCAAGATGGGTTTAACACCGGGGAGCTGTTTTTT. Translating it yields CASSQDGFNTGELFF.

The chain employs TRBV6-5 and TRBJ2-3; 8 bases align to TRBD1. The CDR3 length is 15 residues. Trimming at V came to 0 bases and at J to 5 bases, leaving 4 bases not matched to a gene. CDR1 and CDR2 (germline): MNHEY, SVGAGI. The CDR3, as DNA: TGTGCCAGCAGTTACTCGAGAACAGGGGGAGATACGCAGTATTTT. Protein sequence: CASSYSRTGGDTQYF.

This clonotype was seen at least ten times. The V gene is TRBV4-1, the J gene TRBJ2-7, with D perhaps matching TRBD1 (5 bases). V dropped 0 bases and J dropped 2 bases, with 14 bases sitting between them. CDR1 and CDR2 (germline): MGHRA, YSYEKL. The CDR3 spans 16 residues. CDR3 loop: CASSQDQLGVAYEQYF. The CDR3 DNA follows: TGCGCCAGCAGCCAAGATCAATTAGGGGTGGCCTACGAGCAGTACTTC.

This clonotype was recorded many times. V gene TRBV7-9 combines with J gene TRBJ2-3, with D tentatively TRBD2 (5 bases). V gave up 5 bases and J gave up 1 base, with 13 bases separating them. Germline V gene data show CDR1 as SEHNR and CDR2 as FQNEAQ (reference sequence). The CDR3 is 15 amino acids. The CDR3 here is CASSDPGSGTDTQYF. Here the CDR3 DNA reads TGTGCCAGCAGCGATCCGGGATCAGGCACAGATACGCAGTATTTT.

This clonotype has at least ten counts. The gene calls are TRBV5-4 and TRBJ2-1; D possibly corresponds to TRBD2 (6 bases). CDR1 and CDR2 from the germline V gene are SGHNT and YYREEE (reference sequence). This CDR3 has 13 amino acids. The V gene lost 6 bases and the J gene lost 7 bases, with 14 bases spanning the gap. In DNA, the CDR3 is TGTGCCAGCATCGGGGGTATAGGGAATGAGCAGTTCTTC. Translation gives CASIGGIGNEQFF.

CDR3 sequence reads: CASSIAGRGGDTQYF. CDR3 coding DNA: TGTGCCAGTAGTATAGCCGGCCGGGGGGGAGATACGCAGTATTTT. The V and J genes are TRBV19 and TRBJ2-3, with 8 bases identical to TRBD2. The germline gives CDR1 LNHDA, CDR2 SQIVND (reference sequence). The CDR3 length is 15 residues. V shed 1 base, J shed 5 bases, and the junction held 5 bases outside the gene matches.

This clonotype came up a few times. Possible read error: a much larger clone is one base away. Because the CDR3 is missing its conserved closing phenylalanine or tryptophan, this is likely a read error. The rearrangement uses TRBV2 and TRBJ2-3; 8 nucleotides align to TRBD2. This CDR3 is 16 amino acids long. Germline V gene lookup returns CDR1 SNHLY and CDR2 FYNNEI. The trim removed 6 bases at V and 2 bases at J, leaving 10 bases unmatched. The CDR3 region is CASRRVIAGNTDTQYS. The DNA of the CDR3 is TGTGCCAGCAGGAGGGTGATAGCGGGAAACACAGATACGCAGTATTCT.

This clonotype was observed at least ten times. The rearrangement joins TRBV15 to TRBJ2-7; D gene ambiguous. Germline values: CDR1 LNHNV, CDR2 YYDKDF (reference sequence). The CDR3 consists of 13 residues. The V end was cut by 5 bases, the J end by 6 bases, with 14 bases between. CDR3 in amino acids: CATSLRHSGEQYF. CDR3 nucleotides: TGTGCCACCAGCCTAAGACATTCTGGCGAGCAGTACTTC.

This clonotype was observed many times. The chain recombines TRBV28 with TRBJ1-4; unclear D gene. V lost 5 bases to trimming and J lost 4 bases, with 5 bases between them. CDR1 and CDR2 (germline): MDHEN, SYDVKM. This CDR3 has 12 amino acids. CDR3 sequence (DNA): TGTGCCAGCAGTCCCATTAATGAAAAACTGTTTTTT. The encoded protein is CASSPINEKLFF.

Regarding this clonotype: Being one base from a much bigger clone, this may be a read error. The chain is built from TRBV28 and TRBJ2-7; D uncertain. V was clipped by 2 bases and J by 5 bases, with 16 bases between them. There are 15 residues in the CDR3. Looked up from germline, CDR1 is MDHEN and CDR2 is SYDVKM. The CDR3 DNA reads TGTGCCAGCAGTTTAATAGGGCCAGCCATCCACGAGCAGTACTTC. Residues: CASSLIGPAIHEQYF.

This clonotype has a count of ten or more. The chain carries TRBV12-3 or TRBV12-4 and TRBJ1-1; possible D gene TRBD1, 6 bases. The CDR3 contains 14 residues. Trimming pared 8 bases from V and 1 base from J, leaving 14 bases between. In nucleotides, the CDR3 is TGTGCCAGCGGTACAGGGTTCGGGAACACTGAAGCTTTCTTT. This sequence encodes CASGTGFGNTEAFF.

This clonotype was seen many times. This chain joins TRBV11-2 and TRBJ2-7, with 8 bases fitting TRBD1. This CDR3 comprises 13 residues. Germline loops: CDR1 SGHAT, CDR2 FQNNGV. V was clipped by 3 bases and J by 3 bases; unmatched bases: 1. For the CDR3, the DNA is TGTGCCAGCAGCTTCACAGGGGGCTACGAGCAGTACTTC. It translates to CASSFTGGYEQYF.

Ten or more counts support this clonotype. The chain links TRBV12-3 or TRBV12-4 to TRBJ2-1; no clear D gene. Between the trimmed V and J ends, which lost 5 bases and 3 bases, there was a span of 17 bases. CDR3 size: 16 residues. The DNA for the CDR3 is TGTGCCAGCAGTCCCCTAACCCCAAACGACTACAATGAGCAGTTCTTC. It specifies CASSPLTPNDYNEQFF.

V and J are TRBV7-9 and TRBJ2-1; D ambiguous. V was shortened by 4 bases and J by 0 bases, with 25 bases between the two germline ends. The length of the CDR3 is 20 residues. The germline V gene has CDR1 SEHNR and CDR2 FQNEAQ (reference sequence). CDR3 sequence: CASSSGGPQNPSLSYNEQFF. The CDR3 DNA is TGTGCCAGCAGCTCTGGCGGACCCCAAAACCCTTCCCTCTCCTACAATGAGCAGTTCTTC. The complete variable domain, with remaining parts taken from reference TRBV7-9 and TRBJ2-1, reads DTGVSQNPRHKITKRGQNVTFRCDPISEHNRLYWYRQTLGQGPEFLTYFQNEAQLEKSRLLSDRFSAERPKGSFSTLEIQRTEQGDSAMYLCASSSGGPQNPSLSYNEQFFGPGTRLTVL.

This clonotype has at least ten counts. The chain joins TRBV20-1 to TRBJ2-5, with D unclear. The CDR3 has 14 residues. Germline V gene sequence: CDR1 DFQATT, CDR2 SNEGSKA (reference sequence). With 0 bases removed from V and 5 bases from J, the gap between germline ends came to 13 bases. The CDR3 sequence is CSARDDNLRETQYF. CDR3 bases: TGCAGTGCTAGAGATGATAACCTACGGGAGACCCAGTACTTC.

This clonotype was counted many times. The rearrangement links TRBV4-2 to TRBJ1-2, with D possibly TRBD1 on 5 matching bases. CDR1 is LGHNA and CDR2 is YNFKEQ in the germline V gene. This CDR3 region has 17 residues. The V end was cut by 3 bases, the J end by 7 bases, with 24 bases between. CDR3 DNA sequence: TGTGCCAGCAGCCATCCCTGGGGCAGCCAGGGAGGGGTTGGCTACACCTTC. Its protein is CASSHPWGSQGGVGYTF.

This clonotype was counted many times. The chain couples TRBV12-3 or TRBV12-4 to TRBJ2-4; maybe TRBD1 (5 bases). This CDR3 comprises 13 residues. The germline V and J ends were trimmed by 3 bases and 7 bases, with 10 bases remaining between them. For the CDR3, the DNA is TGTGCCAGCAGTTTTTTTGCAGGGAACATTCAGTACTTC. Translation gives CASSFFAGNIQYF.

This clonotype showed up many times. The chain links TRBV20-1 to TRBJ2-5; 7 nucleotides match TRBD2. The V and J ends lost 6 bases and 4 bases, in that order; junction bases with no gene match: 11. CDR3 size: 14 residues. Germline loops: CDR1 DFQATT, CDR2 SNEGSKA (reference sequence). CDR3 residues: CSAVLAASGETQYF. Here the CDR3 DNA reads TGCAGTGCAGTCCTAGCGGCCTCTGGAGAGACCCAGTACTTC.

This clonotype was observed at least ten times. The chain recombines TRBV9 with TRBJ2-1; possibly TRBD2 for D (6 bases). CDR3 length: 13 residues. Germline V CDR1 and CDR2: SGDLS, YYNGEE. Trimming stripped 3 bases from V and 4 bases from J, with 8 bases between. The DNA for the CDR3 is TGTGCCAGCAGCGACGGGGGATACAATGAGCAGTTCTTC. This translates into CASSDGGYNEQFF.

This clonotype was seen ten or more times. V usage is TRBV6-1 and J usage is TRBJ1-2; D is ambiguous. Germline CDR1 is MNHNS and CDR2 is SASEGT. The CDR3 contains 14 residues. Between the trimmed V and J ends, which lost 10 bases and 4 bases, there was a span of 19 bases. Here the CDR3 DNA reads TGTGCCACCAAACCTGGCCAAAGCACCTATGGCTACACCTTC. It encodes CATKPGQSTYGYTF.

The chain is built from TRBV28 and TRBJ2-5; no firm D call. CDR3 length: 20 residues. The germline V and J ends were trimmed by 6 bases and 0 bases, with 29 bases remaining between them. From germline, CDR1 is MDHEN and CDR2 SYDVKM. CDR3 loop: CASSPDRRVSVLEYQETQYF. For the CDR3, the DNA is TGTGCCAGCAGCCCAGATCGACGTGTTTCCGTCTTGGAGTACCAAGAGACCCAGTACTTC.

Many counts were recorded for this clonotype. V usage is TRBV18 and J usage is TRBJ1-4, with D maybe TRBD1 (6 bases). The germline CDR1 and CDR2 sequences are KGHSH and LQKENI. Between the trimmed V and J ends, which lost 4 bases and 8 bases, there was a span of 11 bases. The CDR3 extends over 13 amino acids. The CDR3 DNA is TGTGCCAGCTCACTTGCAGGGGACGAAAAACTGTTTTTT. Encoded protein: CASSLAGDEKLFF. The entire variable domain, with the rest obtained from reference TRBV18 and TRBJ1-4, is as follows: NAGVMQNPRHLVRRRGQEARLRCSPMKGHSHVYWYRQLPEEGLKFMVYLQKENIIDESGMPKERFSAEFPKEGPSILRIQQVVRGDSAAYFCASSLAGDEKLFFGSGTQLSVL.